The 32 T cell receptor beta chains below all came from one sample that was sequenced in a study of shared clonotypes between healthy human individuals. Sequenced by immunoSEQ multiplex PCR; TCRdb stores in-frame clones only, minus some. This sample yields 600,000 or so clones, of which about 98% are seen a single time; approximately 0.3% belongs to the top ten. Naive CD8 populations comprised CD45RO-negative cells positively selected for CCR7, excluding terminally differentiated effector memory CD45RA+ cells. Sequencing input: naive CD8+ T cells sorted from blood. The receptors come from a man aged 30 to 39 in good health.

The chain links TRBV7-8 to TRBJ2-3; perhaps TRBD1 as D (6 bases). Trimming removed 5 bases at V and 6 bases at J, with 9 bases between. This CDR3 is built from 12 residues. Per germline, CDR1 SGHVS and CDR2 FQNEAQ. In nucleotides, the CDR3 is TGTGCCAGCAGCGTGGGGGCCGATACGCAGTATTTT. This codes for CASSVGADTQYF.

The V and J genes are TRBV27 and TRBJ2-2, with D possibly matching TRBD1 (7 bases). Trimming removed 2 bases from V and 9 bases from J, with 13 bases in between. CDR1 is MNHEY and CDR2 is SMNVEV in the germline V gene (reference sequence). The CDR3 loop spans 14 amino acids. The CDR3 reads CASSLAQGGRELFF. CDR3 coding DNA: TGTGCCAGCAGTTTAGCTCAGGGGGGTAGGGAGCTGTTTTTT.

J is TRBJ2-5 and V is TRBV7-9, with D maybe TRBD1 (5 bases). Germline loops: CDR1 SEHNR, CDR2 FQNEAQ (reference sequence). The CDR3 runs to 14 residues. V was cut by 4 bases and J by 4 bases, with 13 bases left in between. CDR3 sequence reads: CASSSSGFGETQYF. CDR3 coding DNA: TGTGCCAGCAGCTCGTCAGGGTTTGGAGAGACCCAGTACTTC.

V is TRBV30 and J is TRBJ1-4; no definite D call. CDR3 length: 12 residues. V gave up 2 bases and J gave up 9 bases, with 10 bases separating them. Germline assignment: CDR1 GTSNPN and CDR2 SVGIG (reference sequence). The CDR3 sequence: CAWSTGSQKLFF. Here the CDR3 DNA reads TGTGCCTGGAGTACCGGGTCTCAAAAACTGTTTTTT.

This chain connects TRBV7-8 to TRBJ1-5, with D uncertain. The CDR3 is made up of 16 amino acids. From germline, CDR1 is SGHVS and CDR2 FQNEAQ. The ends were cut back, 5 bases at V and 1 base at J, with 15 bases in the middle. The CDR3 loop is CASSATSGASNQPQHF. CDR3 bases: TGTGCCAGCAGCGCAACGTCAGGAGCGAGCAATCAGCCCCAGCATTTT.

CDR3 residues: CASSLSGQGKYEQYF. The CDR3 coding sequence is TGTGCCAGCAGTTTATCGGGACAGGGCAAATACGAGCAGTACTTC. V usage is TRBV27 and J usage is TRBJ2-7; 9 nucleotides line up with TRBD1. The junction had 4 bases not matched to a gene; V was cut back by 0 bases and J by 4 bases. The CDR3 runs to 15 residues. CDR1 and CDR2 from the germline V gene are MNHEY and SMNVEV (reference sequence).

A single count supports this clone. The rearrangement links TRBV6-5 to TRBJ2-5; D gene ambiguous. The length of the CDR3 is 16 residues. V was pared by 4 bases and J by 1 base, with 16 bases between. Germline loops: CDR1 MNHEY, CDR2 SVGAGI. The CDR3 DNA is TGTGCCAGCAGTTTCGACCGGGTCTGGTCCCAAGAGACCCAGTACTTC. Protein: CASSFDRVWSQETQYF.

The rearrangement links TRBV7-8 to TRBJ2-6; D remains unclear. V lost 11 bases, J lost 0 bases, and 8 bases lay in between. The CDR3 has 13 residues. The germline gives CDR1 SGHVS, CDR2 FQNEAQ. The CDR3 protein is CAGKASGANVLTF. The CDR3 coding sequence is TGTGCCGGAAAGGCCTCTGGGGCCAACGTCCTGACTTTC.

The gene calls are TRBV7-9 and TRBJ2-3; a weak D match, TRBD1 (5 bases). Germline V CDR1 and CDR2: SEHNR, FQNEAQ (reference sequence). The CDR3 is 18 residues long. V lost 2 bases and J 1 base, leaving 19 bases between the germline ends. This CDR3 is CASSLLPPQGQGTDTQYF. DNA for the CDR3: TGTGCCAGCAGCTTATTGCCCCCGCAGGGCCAGGGCACAGATACGCAGTATTTT. Based on the CDR3 plus reference TRBV7-9 and TRBJ2-3, the full variable domain is DTGVSQNPRHKITKRGQNVTFRCDPISEHNRLYWYRQTLGQGPEFLTYFQNEAQLEKSRLLSDRFSAERPKGSFSTLEIQRTEQGDSAMYLCASSLLPPQGQGTDTQYFGPGTRLTVL.

This chain joins TRBV6-1 and TRBJ2-1; a possible D gene is TRBD2 (5 bases). The CDR3 covers 16 residues. Trimming left V 0 bases short and J 3 bases short, with 12 bases between. Germline V CDR1 and CDR2: MNHNS, SASEGT. CDR3 bases: TGTGCCAGCAGTGAAGCGCGGCTAGCCTTCTACAATGAGCAGTTCTTC. As protein: CASSEARLAFYNEQFF.

The chain uses TRBV28 and TRBJ1-1; no reliable D call. This CDR3 comprises 14 residues. V was shortened by 1 base and J by 6 bases, with 12 bases between the two germline ends. Germline V gene data show CDR1 as MDHEN and CDR2 as SYDVKM. The DNA of the CDR3 is TGTGCCAGCAGTTTATTGCGCCAGAATCCTGAAGCTTTCTTT. Protein sequence: CASSLLRQNPEAFF.

This clone was seen once. V usage is TRBV10-3 and J usage is TRBJ2-7; D remains unclear. Germline V CDR1 and CDR2: ENHRY, SYGVKD. The CDR3 has 17 amino acids. V shed 0 bases and J shed 0 bases, with 15 bases lying between them. CDR3 DNA sequence: TGTGCCATCAGTGAGTCGATATCGGCCCTTGACTCCTACGAGCAGTACTTC. Amino acid sequence: CAISESISALDSYEQYF.

The chain joins TRBV23-1 to TRBJ2-7, with D maybe TRBD1 (5 bases). TRBV23-1 is sorted into the ORF group, with uncertain function. This CDR3 spans 14 amino acids. V was pared by 3 bases and J by 3 bases, with 12 bases between. CDR3 coding DNA: TGCGCCAGCAGTCACCCGACAGATAGCTACGAGCAGTACTTC. Amino acids: CASSHPTDSYEQYF.

This chain joins TRBV2 and TRBJ2-3, with 7 bases identical to TRBD2. Germline values: CDR1 SNHLY, CDR2 FYNNEI. The CDR3 is 16 amino acids. J gave up 3 bases and V 0 bases, and 6 bases lay outside the gene matches. The CDR3 coding sequence is TGTGCCAGCAGTGAAGCGCTAGCGGTGGGGACAGATACGCAGTATTTT. It encodes CASSEALAVGTDTQYF.

J is TRBJ2-3 and V is TRBV15, with no clear D. The germline V gene encodes CDR1 LNHNV and CDR2 YYDKDF (reference sequence). There are 13 residues in the CDR3. V was trimmed by 3 bases and J by 2 bases, leaving 6 bases between them. For the CDR3, the DNA is TGTGCCACCAGCAGGTTTCCCACAGATACGCAGTATTTT. Its translation is CATSRFPTDTQYF.

The chain uses TRBV4-3 and TRBJ1-4, with a tentative D call TRBD1 (6 bases). This CDR3 spans 16 amino acids. V was cut by 0 bases and J by 2 bases, with 10 bases left in between. CDR1 is LGHNA and CDR2 is YSLEER in the germline V gene. The CDR3 region has the DNA TGCGCCAGCAGCCAAGACTGGGGGCGGACTAATGAAAAACTGTTTTTT. Amino acids: CASSQDWGRTNEKLFF.

The chain uses TRBV2 and TRBJ1-3; D possibly corresponds to TRBD1 (6 bases). V was trimmed by 6 bases and J by 4 bases, leaving 22 bases between them. Germline values: CDR1 SNHLY, CDR2 FYNNEI. The CDR3 is 17 residues long. CDR3 in amino acids: CASRGWGRGGSGNTIYF. Written as DNA, the CDR3 is TGTGCCAGCAGAGGATGGGGCAGGGGAGGCTCGGGAAACACCATATATTTT.

This clone was picked up one time. The chain recombines TRBV7-6 with TRBJ2-6; no clear D gene. With 5 bases removed from V and 0 bases from J, the gap between germline ends came to 8 bases. The CDR3 sequence is 15 residues long. The germline gives CDR1 SGHVS, CDR2 FNYEAQ. The CDR3 here is CASSNHPSGANVLTF. The CDR3 coding sequence is TGTGCCAGCAGCAATCACCCCTCTGGGGCCAACGTCCTGACTTTC.

The chain employs TRBV5-1 and TRBJ2-2; D is perhaps TRBD1 (5 bases). Germline lookup yields CDR1 SGHRS and CDR2 YFSETQ. This CDR3 region has 16 residues. V shed 5 bases and J shed 1 base, with 15 bases lying between them. CDR3 bases: TGCGCCAGCAGTTACGCGCAGGGCCAGAACACCGGGGAGCTGTTTTTT. Its protein is CASSYAQGQNTGELFF.

V and J are TRBV18 and TRBJ2-5; 7 nucleotides agree with TRBD1. CDR1 and CDR2 (germline): KGHSH, LQKENI. This CDR3 region has 14 residues. After removal of 3 bases from V and 3 bases from J, the junction contained 4 bases not matched to a gene. In nucleotides, the CDR3 is TGTGCCAGCTCACCCTACACAGGGGAAGAGACCCAGTACTTC. It translates to CASSPYTGEETQYF.

The chain is built from TRBV13 and TRBJ2-1; 9 positions agree with TRBD2. Germline V gene lookup returns CDR1 PRHDT and CDR2 FYEKMQ (reference sequence). The V and J ends lost 0 bases and 8 bases, in that order; junction bases with no gene match: 11. This CDR3 is 17 amino acids long. The CDR3 region has the DNA TGTGCCAGCAGCTTAGGCCTTGGCGGGAGGGCCATTGATGAGCAGTTCTTC. Encoded protein: CASSLGLGGRAIDEQFF. The complete variable domain, with remaining parts taken from reference TRBV13 and TRBJ2-1, reads AAGVIQSPRHLIKEKRETATLKCYPIPRHDTVYWYQQGPGQDPQFLISFYEKMQSDKGSIPDRFSAQQFSDYHSELNMSSLELGDSALYFCASSLGLGGRAIDEQFFGPGTRLTVL.

The rearrangement uses TRBV7-9 and TRBJ2-3; 7 bases line up with TRBD2. The CDR3 consists of 15 residues. Germline V lookup: CDR1 SEHNR, CDR2 FQNEAQ (reference sequence). J was trimmed by 0 bases and V by 4 bases; bases with no gene match: 4. The CDR3 region is CASSSLGGSTDTQYF. In nucleotides, the CDR3 is TGTGCCAGCAGCTCACTGGGGGGGAGCACAGATACGCAGTATTTT.

The chain employs TRBV2 and TRBJ2-7, with 10 positions matching TRBD1. Trimming at V came to 4 bases and at J to 0 bases, leaving 0 bases not matched to a gene. Germline CDR1 reads SNHLY; CDR2 reads FYNNEI. The CDR3 loop spans 14 amino acids. The chain's CDR3 is CASSGTGGSYEQYF. In DNA, the CDR3 is TGTGCCAGCAGTGGGACAGGGGGCTCCTACGAGCAGTACTTC.

The chain employs TRBV9 and TRBJ2-1, with TRBD1 as a possible D gene (6 bases). Trimming removed 3 bases from V and 3 bases from J, with 19 bases in between. The CDR3 has 17 residues. Germline assignment: CDR1 SGDLS and CDR2 YYNGEE. CDR3 region: CASSESPGHYSYNEQFF. The CDR3, as DNA: TGTGCCAGCAGCGAGAGTCCGGGACACTACAGCTACAATGAGCAGTTCTTC.

The CDR3 loop is CASSPSTVYEQYF. CDR3 nucleotides: TGTGCCAGCAGCCCGTCGACAGTCTACGAGCAGTACTTC. The chain combines TRBV7-9 with TRBJ2-7; D might be TRBD1 (5 bases). Germline V gene lookup returns CDR1 SEHNR and CDR2 FQNEAQ (reference sequence). Trimming removed 5 bases at V and 3 bases at J, with 11 bases between. The CDR3 spans 13 residues.

V usage is TRBV27 and J usage is TRBJ1-5; D remains ambiguous. Germline CDR1 and CDR2: MNHEY and SMNVEV (reference sequence). The CDR3 runs to 13 residues. Trimming stripped 2 bases from V and 6 bases from J, with 8 bases between. The CDR3 region is CASSLGVVQPQHF. The DNA of the CDR3 is TGTGCCAGCAGTTTAGGTGTAGTTCAGCCCCAGCATTTT.

The J gene is TRBJ2-3, the V gene TRBV14, with 8 nucleotides matching TRBD1. This CDR3 is 15 amino acids long. The germline V gene encodes CDR1 SGHDN and CDR2 FVKESK. J was trimmed by 3 bases and V by 1 base; bases with no gene match: 3. The CDR3 protein is CASSQVRGPTDTQYF. The DNA for the CDR3 is TGTGCCAGCAGCCAAGTCAGGGGGCCGACAGATACGCAGTATTTT.

J is TRBJ2-7 and V is TRBV2; D not certain. The CDR3 length is 12 residues. CDR1 is SNHLY and CDR2 is FYNNEI in the germline V gene. V was pared by 3 bases and J by 5 bases, with 8 bases between. In DNA form, the CDR3 reads TGTGCCAGCAGTGACAGGTGGAACGAGCAGTACTTC. Translated: CASSDRWNEQYF.

The chain is built from TRBV13 and TRBJ1-1; D gene uncertain. Germline-derived CDR1 and CDR2 are PRHDT and FYEKMQ (reference sequence). Trimming pared 5 bases from V and 4 bases from J, leaving 8 bases between. The CDR3 runs 12 residues. CDR3 sequence reads: CASSKRSTEAFF. The CDR3 DNA reads TGTGCCAGCAGCAAAAGGAGCACTGAAGCTTTCTTT.

The chain recombines TRBV4-3 with TRBJ2-2; D is ambiguous. Germline CDR1 reads LGHNA; CDR2 reads YSLEER. The CDR3 spans 14 residues. V was trimmed by 1 base and J by 4 bases, leaving 7 bases between them. The CDR3 nucleotides are TGCGCCAGCAGCCAAGGCCTAACCACCGGGGAGCTGTTTTTT. It yields the protein CASSQGLTTGELFF.

The rearrangement uses TRBV27 and TRBJ1-5; D is unclear. The CDR3 runs to 15 residues. The germline V and J ends were trimmed by 8 bases and 0 bases, with 14 bases remaining between them. Germline loops: CDR1 MNHEY, CDR2 SMNVEV (reference sequence). CDR3 region: CASGWQDLSNQPQHF. CDR3 nucleotides: TGTGCCAGCGGGTGGCAGGACCTTAGCAATCAGCCCCAGCATTTT.

The chain combines TRBV29-1 with TRBJ2-1, with 16 bases identical to TRBD2. From germline, CDR1 is SQVTM and CDR2 ANQGSEA. The CDR3 loop spans 17 amino acids. Trimming took 3 bases from V and 9 from J; bases not matched to a gene: 11. This CDR3 is CSVEAGTSGRAGSEQFF. The DNA of the CDR3 is TGCAGCGTTGAGGCCGGGACTAGCGGGAGGGCCGGGAGTGAGCAGTTCTTC.